This record looks at one TCR beta chain sequence and its context. Its antigen remains unknown. These data are taken from a study of cytomegalovirus exposure and HLA in healthy donors. The overall study: Among around 200 million T cells, an earlier analysis found 120 million or so unique TCR beta sequences.

Use of 60 Vbeta and 13 Jbeta primers characterized the PCR. Some clones are missing from TCRdb's copy, which holds only in-frame ones; the method was immunoSEQ multiplex PCR. The sample shows approximately 45,000 clones, over 60% of them seen only once. Study conclusions and caveats: Earlier findings revealed that most TCR beta V segments proved productive either about 87% or about 30% of the time. The authors considered a cluster of highly shared sequence variants likely to be a sequencing artifact.

V lost 3 bases to trimming and J lost 3 bases, with 12 bases between them. Germline V gene data show CDR1 as MDHEN and CDR2 as SYDVKM. CDR3 length equals 16 residues. Sample: PBMCs. The chain combines TRBV28 with TRBJ2-6, with TRBD2 as a possible D gene (7 bases). This TCR was recovered from a woman between 25 and 40 years old in good health and CMV-seronegative. Written as DNA, the CDR3 is TGTGCCAGCAGTTTGGAGGGGGGGTTTGGGGCCAACGTCCTGACTTTC. It specifies CASSLEGGFGANVLTF.